This T cell receptor beta chain was profiled in a study of CD8+CD57+ T cells in acquired aplastic anemia. About the research overall: Sorted CD4+ plus CD8+ cells gave DNA averaging 3.2 ug.

The CDR3 has 16 amino acids. The V gene end was trimmed by 5 bases and the J gene end by 3 bases; junction bases not matched to a gene: 9. Germline lookup yields CDR1 KGHDR and CDR2 SFDVKD. TCR beta VDJ and CDR3 were profiled, and genomic DNA was the template. MiXCR, run by TCRdb on the reads, gives a single entry per CDR3 protein. The sample includes about 220,000 distinct CDR3 sequences, almost 35% seen only once; the top ten take 1% to 1.3%. About this clonotype itself: It may be a read error: a sequence one base away is much more abundant.

The chain carries TRBV24-1 and TRBJ2-3; 8 bases align to TRBD1. Material for sequencing was sorted CD4+, CD8+, or CD8+CD57+ T cells (not recorded which) from PBMCs. This receptor was obtained from a human donor in good health, serving as a control. CDR3 DNA: TGTGCCACCAGTGGGGGTCCGGGACAGGAGACAGATACGCAGTATTTT. Encoded protein: CATSGGPGQETDTQYF.